The 18 T cell receptor beta chains in this list originate from one sample, sequenced in a study of shared clonotypes between healthy human individuals. The assay was immunoSEQ multiplex PCR, and TCRdb's table has in-frame clones only and misses some. This table has about 1.5 million clones, approximately 98% appearing once. Sequencing input: naive CD4+ T cells sorted from blood. Noted subset: CD45RA+ positively selected. These receptors all come from a man between 25 and 39 years old in good health.

The chain combines TRBV14 with TRBJ2-6, with D possibly called TRBD1 or TRBD2 (6 bases each). Trimming left V 4 bases short and J 1 base short, with 14 bases between. Germline CDR1 and CDR2: SGHDN and FVKESK. This CDR3 is 17 amino acids long. The CDR3 coding sequence is TGTGCCAGCAGCCCCCGGGGGCCAATGTCTGGGGCCAACGTCCTGACTTTC. It specifies CASSPRGPMSGANVLTF.

The rearrangement uses TRBV7-9 and TRBJ2-1; D gene uncertain. V dropped 3 bases and J dropped 8 bases, with 8 bases sitting between them. Germline V gives CDR1 SEHNR, CDR2 FQNEAQ (reference sequence). CDR3 length: 12 residues. CDR3 loop: CASSLEPHEQFF. CDR3 nucleotide sequence: TGTGCCAGCAGCTTGGAGCCCCATGAGCAGTTCTTC. Looking up the rest from reference TRBV7-9 and TRBJ2-1 gives the full variable domain: DTGVSQNPRHKITKRGQNVTFRCDPISEHNRLYWYRQTLGQGPEFLTYFQNEAQLEKSRLLSDRFSAERPKGSFSTLEIQRTEQGDSAMYLCASSLEPHEQFFGPGTRLTVL.

The V gene is TRBV28, the J gene TRBJ1-4; D is uncertain. Germline V CDR1 and CDR2: MDHEN, SYDVKM. The CDR3 covers 15 residues. V lost 5 bases, J lost 0 bases, and 10 bases lay in between. The CDR3 region is CASSPTWATNEKLFF. The CDR3 DNA is TGTGCCAGCAGTCCCACATGGGCAACTAATGAAAAACTGTTTTTT.

The V and J genes are TRBV5-1 and TRBJ2-5; 9 bases align to TRBD1. The CDR3 has 13 residues. J lost 4 bases, V lost 8 bases, and 6 bases had no gene match. Per the germline V gene, CDR1 is SGHRS and CDR2 is YFSETQ. CDR3 in DNA: TGCGCCAGTGGGGACAGGGTAGGAGAGACCCAGTACTTC. Its translation is CASGDRVGETQYF.

This chain joins TRBV28 and TRBJ2-7; D possibly corresponds to TRBD1 (6 bases). The V and J ends lost 10 bases and 6 bases respectively, with 22 bases between them. There are 14 residues in the CDR3. Germline V gene lookup returns CDR1 MDHEN and CDR2 SYDVKM. Written as DNA, the CDR3 is TGTGCCATAGCCCTACAGGGTATAGTCTCCGAGCAGTACTTC. Its translation: CAIALQGIVSEQYF.

The CDR3 here is CAISIGTSSTDTQYF. The CDR3 DNA sequence: TGTGCCATCAGCATCGGGACGTCTAGCACAGATACGCAGTATTTT. The chain is built from TRBV10-3 and TRBJ2-3; tentatively, D is TRBD1 or TRBD2 (5 bases each). The V gene lost 6 bases and the J gene lost 0 bases, with 13 bases spanning the gap. Looked up from germline, CDR1 is ENHRY and CDR2 is SYGVKD. The CDR3 covers 15 residues.

The chain uses TRBV28 and TRBJ1-2, with 7 nucleotides matching TRBD1. Trimming cost V 5 bases and J 7 bases; bases outside gene matches: 7. CDR1 and CDR2 from the germline V gene are MDHEN and SYDVKM. The CDR3 runs to 13 residues. As DNA, the CDR3 is TGTGCCAGCAGTCTAAAGAGGGGGCTTGGCTACACCTTC. Its protein product is CASSLKRGLGYTF.

The chain recombines TRBV7-6 with TRBJ2-7; perhaps TRBD2 as D (6 bases). The length of the CDR3 is 10 residues. Trimming took off 8 bases at V and 7 bases at J, with 9 bases between the two ends. The V gene's germline CDR1 is SGHVS and CDR2 FNYEAQ. The CDR3 loop reads CASAGREQYF. DNA of the CDR3: TGTGCCAGCGCTGGGAGGGAGCAGTACTTC. Supplemented by reference TRBV7-6 and TRBJ2-7, the full variable domain reads GAGVSQSPRYKVTKRGQDVALRCDPISGHVSLYWYRQALGQGPEFLTYFNYEAQQDKSGLPNDRFSAERPEGSISTLTIQRTEQRDSAMYRCASAGREQYFGPGTRLTVT.

Comment on this clone: The sample has other DNA sequences that encode this CDR3 too. The chain uses TRBV9 and TRBJ2-2; D is possibly TRBD1 or TRBD2 (5 bases each). The CDR3 length is 13 residues. Germline V gene lookup returns CDR1 SGDLS and CDR2 YYNGEE. The germline V and J ends were trimmed by 0 bases and 5 bases, with 5 bases remaining between them. CDR3 amino acids: CASSVGGTGELFF. The CDR3 nucleotides are TGTGCCAGCAGCGTAGGGGGGACCGGGGAGCTGTTTTTT.

V and J are TRBV27 and TRBJ2-7, with TRBD2 matching 8 bases. The germline CDR1 and CDR2 sequences are MNHEY and SMNVEV (reference sequence). This CDR3 has 15 residues. V lost 2 bases and J lost 4; bases outside the gene matches: 7. CDR3 DNA sequence: TGTGCCAGCAGTTTAATAGCGGGACGGACGTACGAGCAGTACTTC. It is translated as CASSLIAGRTYEQYF.

Note on this clone: This specimen includes other DNA sequences encoding the same CDR3. The rearrangement links TRBV28 to TRBJ2-7; D remains unclear. The V gene's germline CDR1 is MDHEN and CDR2 SYDVKM. The length of the CDR3 is 12 residues. Trimming removed 2 bases from V and 4 bases from J, with 6 bases in between. The CDR3 here is CASSLGGYEQYF. The CDR3 DNA reads TGTGCCAGCAGTTTAGGCGGTTACGAGCAGTACTTC.

V gene TRBV5-1 combines with J gene TRBJ2-5; no firm D call. The CDR3 has 15 amino acids. The V end was cut by 2 bases, the J end by 4 bases, with 15 bases between. Per germline, CDR1 SGHRS and CDR2 YFSETQ. In nucleotides, the CDR3 is TGCGCCAGCAGCTTTACGATTGATACCGGAGAGACCCAGTACTTC. As protein: CASSFTIDTGETQYF.

This clone was recorded only once. The chain links TRBV7-3 to TRBJ1-2, with TRBD1 as a possible D gene (6 bases). Trimming cost V 4 bases and J 6 bases, with 21 bases left between them. Germline V gene sequence: CDR1 SGHTA, CDR2 FQGTGA. The CDR3 has 16 residues. CDR3 amino acids: CASSWGGSRGSDGYTF. For the CDR3, the DNA is TGTGCCAGCAGCTGGGGGGGCTCCCGCGGAAGTGATGGCTACACCTTC. The whole variable domain, filled in from reference TRBV7-3 and TRBJ1-2, reads GAGVSQTPSNKVTEKGKYVELRCDPISGHTALYWYRQSLGQGPEFLIYFQGTGAADDSGLPNDRFFAVRPEGSVSTLKIQRTERGDSAVYLCASSWGGSRGSDGYTFGSGTRLTVV.

This sequence joins TRBV29-1 and TRBJ1-3, with a possible D match to TRBD1 (5 bases). From germline, CDR1 is SQVTM and CDR2 ANQGSEA. This CDR3 is built from 10 residues. Trimming cost V 1 base and J 16 bases, with 11 bases left between them. The CDR3 coding sequence is TGCAGCGTTGAAGCTGCTGGGACGTATTTT. It yields the protein CSVEAAGTYF.

The V and J genes are TRBV10-3 and TRBJ2-1; 13 bases align to TRBD2. This CDR3 comprises 16 residues. Germline loops: CDR1 ENHRY, CDR2 SYGVKD. The ends lost 2 bases at V and 8 bases at J; junction bases unmatched: 6. The CDR3 bases are TGTGCCATCAGTGAGACCCGGACTAGCGGGAGTGATGAGCAGTTCTTC. The encoded protein is CAISETRTSGSDEQFF.

This clone occurred once. The chain is built from TRBV12-5 and TRBJ2-3; D ambiguous. V lost 7 bases and J lost 6, with 8 bases in between. Germline lookup yields CDR1 LGHNT and CDR2 FRNRAP. The CDR3 sequence is 11 residues long. CDR3 protein: CASAHVDTQYF. The CDR3 nucleotides are TGTGCTAGTGCCCATGTGGATACGCAGTATTTT.

The chain couples TRBV28 to TRBJ2-5, with D possibly being TRBD2 (6 bases). CDR1 MDHEN and CDR2 SYDVKM come from the germline V gene. CDR3 size: 16 residues. Trimming took 3 bases from V and 0 from J, leaving 14 bases between them. CDR3: CASSFVGGVNQETQYF. The CDR3 nucleotides are TGTGCCAGCAGTTTTGTGGGGGGTGTAAACCAAGAGACCCAGTACTTC.

The gene calls are TRBV2 and TRBJ1-2, with D maybe TRBD1 (6 bases). The CDR3 is 14 residues long. V lost 5 bases, J lost 4 bases, and 14 bases lay in between. Per the germline V gene, CDR1 is SNHLY and CDR2 is FYNNEI. The chain's CDR3 is CASSLQGNSYGYTF. In DNA form, the CDR3 reads TGTGCCAGCAGTCTACAGGGAAATTCCTATGGCTACACCTTC. Based on the CDR3 plus reference TRBV2 and TRBJ1-2, the full variable domain is EPEVTQTPSHQVTQMGQEVILRCVPISNHLYFYWYRQILGQKVEFLVSFYNNEISEKSEIFDDQFSVERPDGSNFTLKIRSTKLEDSAMYFCASSLQGNSYGYTFGSGTRLTVV.